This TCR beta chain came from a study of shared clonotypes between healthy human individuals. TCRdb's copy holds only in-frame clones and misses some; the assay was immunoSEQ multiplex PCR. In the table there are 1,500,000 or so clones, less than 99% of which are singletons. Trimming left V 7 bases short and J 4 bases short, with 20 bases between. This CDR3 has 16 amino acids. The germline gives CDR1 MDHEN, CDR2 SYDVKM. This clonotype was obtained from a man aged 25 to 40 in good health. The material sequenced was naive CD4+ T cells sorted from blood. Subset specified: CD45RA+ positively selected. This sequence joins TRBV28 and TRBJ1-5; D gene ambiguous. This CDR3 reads CASKMIAAEGNQPQHF. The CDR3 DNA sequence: TGTGCCAGCAAAATGATAGCGGCAGAGGGTAATCAGCCCCAGCATTTT.